This TCR beta chain was recovered during a study of metastatic and nonmetastatic thyroid tumors. About the study: The study looked at repertoires side by side in blood and in tumor or nodule tissue from malignant and benign thyroid patients.

At least ten counts were recorded for this clone. TCRdb reprocessed the PCR reads using MiXCR. There are tens of thousands of clones in the sample; around a sixth occur only once, and less than 40% lies in the top ten. There were no patients who had received any treatment before thyroid surgery. The receptor was isolated from a female donor with papillary thyroid cancer or a benign thyroid nodule (not recorded which). Some clones in this sample may be carry-over from other donors' samples. The specimen sequenced was blood.

In DNA, the CDR3 is TGTGCCAGCAGCTTAGGGGGCTCGCCCTACGAGCAGTACTTC. Its protein is CASSLGGSPYEQYF. The chain links TRBV7-8 to TRBJ2-7; D might be TRBD1 (5 bases). CDR1 and CDR2 (germline): SGHVS, FQNEAQ. The CDR3 spans 14 residues. V was trimmed by 1 base and J by 2 bases, leaving 9 bases between them.